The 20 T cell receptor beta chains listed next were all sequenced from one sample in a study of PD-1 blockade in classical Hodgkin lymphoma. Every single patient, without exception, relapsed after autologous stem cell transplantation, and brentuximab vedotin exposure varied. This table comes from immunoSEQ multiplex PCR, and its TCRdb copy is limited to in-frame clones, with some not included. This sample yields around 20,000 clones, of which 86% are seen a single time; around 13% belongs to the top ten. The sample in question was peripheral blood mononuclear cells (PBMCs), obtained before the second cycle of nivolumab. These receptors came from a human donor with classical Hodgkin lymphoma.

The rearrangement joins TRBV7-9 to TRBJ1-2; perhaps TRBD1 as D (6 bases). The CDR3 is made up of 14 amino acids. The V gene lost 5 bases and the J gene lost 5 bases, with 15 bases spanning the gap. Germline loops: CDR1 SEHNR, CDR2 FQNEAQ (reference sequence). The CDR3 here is CASSPPGERYGYTF. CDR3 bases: TGTGCCAGCAGCCCCCCAGGGGAACGGTATGGCTACACCTTC.

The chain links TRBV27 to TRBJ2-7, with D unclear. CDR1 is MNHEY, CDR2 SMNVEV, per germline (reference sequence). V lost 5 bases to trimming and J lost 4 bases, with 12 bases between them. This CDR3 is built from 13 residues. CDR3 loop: CASSTRTAYEQYF. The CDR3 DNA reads TGTGCCAGCAGTACTCGGACGGCGTACGAGCAGTACTTC.

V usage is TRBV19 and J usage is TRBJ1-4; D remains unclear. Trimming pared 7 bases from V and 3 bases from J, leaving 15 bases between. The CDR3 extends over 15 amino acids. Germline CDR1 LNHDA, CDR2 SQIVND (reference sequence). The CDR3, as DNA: TGTGCCAGTAAACCAGTCGGTGCGGCTAATGAAAAACTGTTTTTT. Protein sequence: CASKPVGAANEKLFF.

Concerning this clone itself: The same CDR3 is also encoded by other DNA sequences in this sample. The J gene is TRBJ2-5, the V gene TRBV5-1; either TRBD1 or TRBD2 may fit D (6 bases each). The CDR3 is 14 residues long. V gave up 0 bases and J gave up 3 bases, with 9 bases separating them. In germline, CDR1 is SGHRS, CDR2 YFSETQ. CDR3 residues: CASSLAGGEETQYF. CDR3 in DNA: TGCGCCAGCAGCTTGGCCGGGGGCGAAGAGACCCAGTACTTC.

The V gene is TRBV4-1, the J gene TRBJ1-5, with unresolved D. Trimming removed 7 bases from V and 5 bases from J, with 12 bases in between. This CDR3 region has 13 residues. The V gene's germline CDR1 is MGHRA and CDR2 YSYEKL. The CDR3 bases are TGCGCCAGCACCCCGGACGGAGATCAGCCCCAGCATTTT. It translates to CASTPDGDQPQHF.

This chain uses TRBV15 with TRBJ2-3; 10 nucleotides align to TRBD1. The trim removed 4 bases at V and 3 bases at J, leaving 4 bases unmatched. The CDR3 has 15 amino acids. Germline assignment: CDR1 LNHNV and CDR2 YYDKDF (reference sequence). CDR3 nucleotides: TGTGCCACCAGCAAAGGACAGGGGGTTACAGATACGCAGTATTTT. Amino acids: CATSKGQGVTDTQYF.

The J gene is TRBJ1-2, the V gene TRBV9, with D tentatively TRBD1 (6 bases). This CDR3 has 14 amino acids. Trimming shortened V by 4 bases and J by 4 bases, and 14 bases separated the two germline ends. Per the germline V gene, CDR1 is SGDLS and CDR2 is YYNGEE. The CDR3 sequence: CASSKVQGTYGYTF. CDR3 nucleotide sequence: TGTGCCAGCAGCAAGGTCCAGGGGACCTATGGCTACACCTTC.

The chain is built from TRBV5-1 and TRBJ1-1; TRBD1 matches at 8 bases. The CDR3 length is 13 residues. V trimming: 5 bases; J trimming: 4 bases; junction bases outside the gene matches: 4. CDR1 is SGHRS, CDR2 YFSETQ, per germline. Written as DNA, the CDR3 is TGCGCCAGCAGGAATACAGGGGGCACTGAAGCTTTCTTT. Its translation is CASRNTGGTEAFF.

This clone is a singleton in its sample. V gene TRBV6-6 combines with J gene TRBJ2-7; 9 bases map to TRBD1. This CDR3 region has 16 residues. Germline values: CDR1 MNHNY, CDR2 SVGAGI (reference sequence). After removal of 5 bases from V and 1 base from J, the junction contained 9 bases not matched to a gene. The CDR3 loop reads CASSPSPGTGSYEQYF. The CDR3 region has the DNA TGTGCCAGCAGTCCCTCACCCGGGACAGGGTCCTACGAGCAGTACTTC.

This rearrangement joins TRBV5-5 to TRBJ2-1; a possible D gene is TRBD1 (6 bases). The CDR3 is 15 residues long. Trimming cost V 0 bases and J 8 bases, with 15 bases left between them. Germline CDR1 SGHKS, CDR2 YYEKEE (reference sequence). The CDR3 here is CASSLDVGAGYEQFF. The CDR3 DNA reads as TGTGCCAGCAGCTTGGACGTGGGGGCCGGTTATGAGCAGTTCTTC.

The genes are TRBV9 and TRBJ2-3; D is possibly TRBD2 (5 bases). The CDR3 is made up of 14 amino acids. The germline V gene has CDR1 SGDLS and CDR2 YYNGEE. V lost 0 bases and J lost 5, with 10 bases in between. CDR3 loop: CASSVAGVGDTQYF. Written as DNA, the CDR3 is TGTGCCAGCAGCGTAGCCGGGGTTGGAGATACGCAGTATTTT.

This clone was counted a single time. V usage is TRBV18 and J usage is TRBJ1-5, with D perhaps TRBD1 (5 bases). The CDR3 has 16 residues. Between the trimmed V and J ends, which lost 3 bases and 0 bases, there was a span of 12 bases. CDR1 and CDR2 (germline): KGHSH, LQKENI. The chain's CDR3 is CASSPGGYDSNQPQHF. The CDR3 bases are TGTGCCAGCTCACCGGGGGGATACGATAGCAATCAGCCCCAGCATTTT.

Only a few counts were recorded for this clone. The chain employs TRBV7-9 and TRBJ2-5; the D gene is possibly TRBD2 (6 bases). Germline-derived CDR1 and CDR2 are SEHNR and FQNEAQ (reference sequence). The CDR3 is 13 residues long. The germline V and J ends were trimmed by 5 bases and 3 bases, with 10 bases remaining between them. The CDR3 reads CASSTTGEETQYF. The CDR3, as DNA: TGTGCCAGCAGCACCACGGGGGAAGAGACCCAGTACTTC.

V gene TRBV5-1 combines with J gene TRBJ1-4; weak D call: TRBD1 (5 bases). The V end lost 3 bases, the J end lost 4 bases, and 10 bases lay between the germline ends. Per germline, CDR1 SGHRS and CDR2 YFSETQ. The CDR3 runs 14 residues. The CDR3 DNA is TGCGCCAGCAGCTCAGGGATTAGTAATGAAAAACTGTTTTTT. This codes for CASSSGISNEKLFF.

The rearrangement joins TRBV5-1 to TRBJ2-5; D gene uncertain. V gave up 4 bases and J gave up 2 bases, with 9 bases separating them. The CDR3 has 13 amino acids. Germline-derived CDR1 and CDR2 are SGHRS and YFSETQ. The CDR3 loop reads CASSPGPQETQYF. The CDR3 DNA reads TGCGCCAGCAGCCCAGGCCCACAAGAGACCCAGTACTTC.

The CDR3 coding sequence is TGTGCCAGCAGCGCTCAACAGGGGGCAGGTGAAAAACTGTTTTTT. Translating gives CASSAQQGAGEKLFF. This chain uses TRBV5-4 with TRBJ1-4; 9 bases match TRBD1. This CDR3 is 15 amino acids long. Germline CDR1 reads SGHNT; CDR2 reads YYREEE (reference sequence). V trimming: 4 bases; J trimming: 7 bases; junction bases outside the gene matches: 8.

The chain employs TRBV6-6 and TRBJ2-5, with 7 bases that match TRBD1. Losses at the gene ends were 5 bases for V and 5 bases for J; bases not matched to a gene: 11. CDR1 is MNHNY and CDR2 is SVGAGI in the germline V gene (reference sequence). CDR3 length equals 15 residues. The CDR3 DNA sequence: TGTGCCAGCAGTAACCAAGGACAGGAGTGGGAGACCCAGTACTTC. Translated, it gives CASSNQGQEWETQYF.

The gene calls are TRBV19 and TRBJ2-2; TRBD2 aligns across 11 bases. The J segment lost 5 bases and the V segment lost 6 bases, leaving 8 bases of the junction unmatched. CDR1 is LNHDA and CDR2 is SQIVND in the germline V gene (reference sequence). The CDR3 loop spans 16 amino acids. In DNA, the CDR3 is TGTGCCAGTAGATCGCTAGCGGGGGGTCAAACCGGGGAGCTGTTTTTT. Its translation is CASRSLAGGQTGELFF.

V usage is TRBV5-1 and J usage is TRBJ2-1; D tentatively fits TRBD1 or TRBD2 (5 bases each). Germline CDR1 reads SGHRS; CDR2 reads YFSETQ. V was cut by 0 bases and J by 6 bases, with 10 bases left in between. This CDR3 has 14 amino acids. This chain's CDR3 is CASSLGGLRNEQFF. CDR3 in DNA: TGCGCCAGCAGCTTGGGGGGGTTACGCAATGAGCAGTTCTTC.

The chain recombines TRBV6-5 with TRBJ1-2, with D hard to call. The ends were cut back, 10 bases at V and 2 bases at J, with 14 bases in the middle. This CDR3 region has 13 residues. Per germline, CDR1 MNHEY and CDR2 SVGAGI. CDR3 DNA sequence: TGTGCCACCAGGACCGGGAGAAACTATGGCTACACCTTC. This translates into CATRTGRNYGYTF.